Below are 19 T cell receptor beta chains sequenced from a single sample in a study of blood T cell repertoires in COVID-19. This table comes from immunoSEQ multiplex PCR, and its TCRdb copy is limited to in-frame clones, with some not included. The sample has roughly 130,000 clones, about four fifths seen once. Sequenced: peripheral blood. Receptor source: a woman in her 30s who had recovered from COVID-19.

This sequence joins TRBV5-6 and TRBJ2-2; a possible D gene is TRBD1 (6 bases). The CDR3 is made up of 16 amino acids. Between the trimmed V and J ends, which lost 1 base and 7 bases, there was a span of 17 bases. Germline CDR1 and CDR2: SGHDT and YYEEEE. The CDR3 loop is CASSLPNRAQGGELFF. CDR3 bases: TGTGCCAGCAGCTTGCCGAACAGGGCCCAGGGCGGGGAGCTGTTTTTT.

J is TRBJ2-3 and V is TRBV3-1 (or the pseudogene TRBV3-2); D might be TRBD1 (5 bases). This CDR3 is built from 15 residues. Germline V gene lookup returns CDR1 LGHDT and CDR2 YNNKEL (reference sequence). The V gene lost 7 bases and the J gene lost 2 bases, with 16 bases spanning the gap. The CDR3 DNA reads as TGTGCCAGCACACAGGATAGGGGTTACACAGATACGCAGTATTTT. This sequence encodes CASTQDRGYTDTQYF.

This sequence joins TRBV7-2 and TRBJ1-5; D unclear. V was pared by 5 bases and J by 4 bases, with 12 bases between. Germline V lookup: CDR1 SGHTA, CDR2 FQGNSA. The CDR3 spans 14 residues. The CDR3 sequence is CASSTRGGNQPQHF. For the CDR3, the DNA is TGTGCCAGCAGCACCCGGGGAGGAAATCAGCCCCAGCATTTT.

This clone has a single count. This chain links TRBV25-1 with TRBJ1-6; no reliable D call. V was pared by 3 bases and J by 0 bases, with 6 bases between. Germline V lookup: CDR1 MGHDK, CDR2 SYGVNS. This CDR3 has 15 residues. The CDR3 reads CASSDASSYNSPLHF. DNA of the CDR3: TGTGCCAGCAGTGATGCGAGCTCCTATAATTCACCCCTCCACTTT.

The chain is built from TRBV27 and TRBJ1-1; perhaps TRBD1 as D (5 bases). Trimming removed 6 bases at V and 4 bases at J, with 21 bases between. The V gene's germline CDR1 is MNHEY and CDR2 SMNVEV (reference sequence). This CDR3 contains 16 residues. The CDR3 here is CASSPTRQTLGTEAFF. The CDR3 nucleotides are TGTGCCAGCAGCCCCACTCGACAGACATTGGGCACTGAAGCTTTCTTT.

The genes are TRBV9 and TRBJ1-5; possibly TRBD1 for D (6 bases). Trimming removed 0 bases at V and 6 bases at J, with 10 bases between. Per the germline V gene, CDR1 is SGDLS and CDR2 is YYNGEE. There are 14 residues in the CDR3. The CDR3 nucleotides are TGTGCCAGCAGCGTAGCGGGGGGCGGTCAGCCCCAGCATTTT. Its protein is CASSVAGGGQPQHF.

The rearrangement links TRBV6-1 to TRBJ2-7; TRBD2 agrees at 7 bases. The J segment lost 4 bases and the V segment lost 2 bases, leaving 5 bases of the junction unmatched. Germline CDR1 is MNHNS and CDR2 is SASEGT. This CDR3 is built from 14 residues. The CDR3 loop is CASSEFWGGYEQYF. Here the CDR3 DNA reads TGTGCCAGCAGTGAATTTTGGGGAGGGTACGAGCAGTACTTC.

The chain has TRBV19 and TRBJ1-2, with D possibly being TRBD1 (6 bases). Trimming left V 10 bases short and J 2 bases short, with 14 bases between. The CDR3 runs 13 residues. Germline V gene sequence: CDR1 LNHDA, CDR2 SQIVND (reference sequence). CDR3: CATLQGLNYGYTF. As DNA, the CDR3 is TGTGCCACTTTACAGGGCTTAAACTATGGCTACACCTTC.

V and J are TRBV5-4 and TRBJ2-3; 11 bases map to TRBD2. Per germline, CDR1 SGHNT and CDR2 YYREEE (reference sequence). This CDR3 is 17 amino acids long. The V and J ends lost 5 bases and 2 bases, in that order; junction bases with no gene match: 10. The CDR3 sequence: CASSRRTSGPYTDTQYF. The CDR3 bases are TGTGCCAGCAGTCGCCGGACTAGCGGGCCATACACAGATACGCAGTATTTT.

The chain combines TRBV2 with TRBJ1-6; TRBD1 matches 9 bases. This CDR3 is 15 amino acids long. Germline-derived CDR1 and CDR2 are SNHLY and FYNNEI. V gave up 7 bases and J gave up 1 base; unmatched junction bases: 2. In nucleotides, the CDR3 is TGTGCCAGCACGGGACAGGGTTCCTATAATTCACCCCTCCACTTT. Its translation is CASTGQGSYNSPLHF.

The rearrangement links TRBV18 to TRBJ2-1, with 7 bases fitting TRBD1. The CDR3 has 15 amino acids. Germline trimming cut 4 bases from V and 7 bases from J; bases unmatched to any gene: 10. From germline, CDR1 is KGHSH and CDR2 LQKENI. The CDR3 sequence: CASSLNRGIGNEQFF. The CDR3 DNA reads as TGTGCCAGCTCACTAAACAGGGGAATAGGGAATGAGCAGTTCTTC.

This clone has only a few counts. The chain recombines TRBV10-2 with TRBJ2-1, with D tentatively TRBD2 (5 bases). Trimming removed 0 bases from V and 3 bases from J, with 15 bases in between. In germline, CDR1 is WSHSY, CDR2 SAAADI. The CDR3 sequence is 17 residues long. CDR3 region: CASSESIQQTNYNEQFF. Here the CDR3 DNA reads TGCGCCAGCAGTGAGTCGATCCAGCAGACTAACTACAATGAGCAGTTCTTC.

V usage is TRBV7-9 and J usage is TRBJ1-4; tentatively, D is TRBD1 (6 bases). The V gene's germline CDR1 is SEHNR and CDR2 FQNEAQ (reference sequence). The CDR3 is 15 residues long. V was shortened by 2 bases and J by 2 bases, with 9 bases between the two germline ends. The DNA for the CDR3 is TGTGCCAGCAGCTTATTCCAGGGGACTAATGAAAAACTGTTTTTT. This sequence encodes CASSLFQGTNEKLFF.

This clone was counted a single time. The V gene is TRBV5-1, the J gene TRBJ2-5; 7 nucleotides match TRBD1. Unmatched junction bases numbered 16, after V lost 0 bases and J lost 5 bases. Looked up from germline, CDR1 is SGHRS and CDR2 is YFSETQ. The CDR3 spans 18 residues. CDR3 sequence: CASSLEARQGTPKETQYF. For the CDR3, the DNA is TGCGCCAGCAGCTTGGAAGCCCGACAGGGAACTCCCAAGGAGACCCAGTACTTC.

J is TRBJ1-3 and V is TRBV5-1; D may be TRBD1 (5 bases). The CDR3 extends over 19 amino acids. Trimming left V 0 bases short and J 0 bases short, with 19 bases between. Germline loops: CDR1 SGHRS, CDR2 YFSETQ. The CDR3 region has the DNA TGCGCCAGCAGCTTGGGGGACTTTGGCACAGCGCTCTCTGGAAACACCATATATTTT. Protein product: CASSLGDFGTALSGNTIYF.

The chain recombines TRBV28 with TRBJ2-3, with D tentatively TRBD2 (6 bases). The CDR3 loop spans 14 amino acids. The V end was cut by 8 bases, the J end by 2 bases, with 14 bases between. Germline V gene data show CDR1 as MDHEN and CDR2 as SYDVKM. The CDR3 bases are TGTGCCAGCTATAGGCGGGGAAACACAGATACGCAGTATTTT. Amino acids: CASYRRGNTDTQYF.

In its sample, this clone was seen once. This chain connects TRBV5-1 to TRBJ1-1; D is perhaps TRBD1 (5 bases). V was trimmed by 4 bases and J by 3 bases, leaving 19 bases between them. Germline CDR1 SGHRS, CDR2 YFSETQ. There are 16 residues in the CDR3. Here the CDR3 DNA reads TGCGCCAGCAGCGGAGTCCACGGGGGTTTGGACACTGAAGCTTTCTTT. This translates into CASSGVHGGLDTEAFF. Full variable domain (outside the CDR3, taken from reference TRBV5-1 and TRBJ1-1): KAGVTQTPRYLIKTRGQQVTLSCSPISGHRSVSWYQQTPGQGLQFLFEYFSETQRNKGNFPGRFSGRQFSNSRSEMNVSTLELGDSALYLCASSGVHGGLDTEAFFGQGTRLTVV.

V usage is TRBV6-5 and J usage is TRBJ2-2; 8 bases line up with TRBD1. V was clipped by 4 bases and J by 2 bases; unmatched bases: 3. The CDR3 is 15 residues long. Germline CDR1 and CDR2: MNHEY and SVGAGI. CDR3 in DNA: TGTGCCAGCAGTTCCCAGGGGGCCAACACCGGGGAGCTGTTTTTT. Its protein product is CASSSQGANTGELFF.

The chain has TRBV4-1 and TRBJ1-1; maybe TRBD1 (5 bases). CDR3 size: 15 residues. The V gene's germline CDR1 is MGHRA and CDR2 YSYEKL. Trimming cost V 0 bases and J 1 base, with 9 bases left between them. The CDR3 sequence: CASSQEGGSNTEAFF. As DNA, the CDR3 is TGCGCCAGCAGCCAAGAGGGGGGGTCGAACACTGAAGCTTTCTTT.